A single sample is the source of the 19 T cell receptor beta chains below, sequenced in a study of memory CD4+ T cells and cytomegalovirus serostatus. Here immunoSEQ multiplex PCR was the method, and the copy in TCRdb shows in-frame clones only, minus some. The table lists over 60,000 clones, 75% to 90% of them singletons. The sort gate was single viable CD3+CD4+CD8-CD45RO+ cells for memory CD4+ T cells. Sequenced: memory CD4+ T cells from blood. These receptors were taken from an adult in good health and CMV-seronegative.

CDR3 residues: CASSGKGSSAMNTEAFF. The CDR3 DNA reads as TGCGCCAGCAGCGGGAAGGGGAGTTCGGCCATGAACACTGAAGCTTTCTTT. V and J are TRBV5-1 and TRBJ1-1, with a possible D match to TRBD1 (5 bases). Trimming pared 4 bases from V and 0 bases from J, leaving 19 bases between. The CDR3 is 17 amino acids. Germline lookup yields CDR1 SGHRS and CDR2 YFSETQ.

The genes are TRBV29-1 and TRBJ2-1; D might be TRBD2 (7 bases). CDR1 and CDR2 (germline): SQVTM, ANQGSEA. This CDR3 is 17 amino acids long. V was pared by 3 bases and J by 3 bases, with 21 bases between. The CDR3 DNA sequence: TGCAGCGTTGACAAACAGGGAGGGAAGTTTCTCTACAATGAGCAGTTCTTC. As protein: CSVDKQGGKFLYNEQFF.

Turning to this clone: At the DNA level, this CDR3 is encoded by other sequences in the same sample as well. The CDR3 DNA reads TGTGCCAGCAGCTTAGGACAGGGAGGAGGCTACACCTTC. Translated: CASSLGQGGGYTF. The V gene is TRBV7-9, the J gene TRBJ1-2; 7 bases fit TRBD1. V was pared by 1 base and J by 8 bases, with 4 bases of the junction left unmatched. CDR3 length: 13 residues. The germline V gene encodes CDR1 SEHNR and CDR2 FQNEAQ (reference sequence).

The chain employs TRBV18 and TRBJ2-7, with TRBD2 matching over 7 bases. Germline V gene sequence: CDR1 KGHSH, CDR2 LQKENI. The CDR3 length is 14 residues. V shed 8 bases, J shed 1 base, and the junction held 8 bases outside the gene matches. The CDR3 DNA is TGTGCCAGCGTCCCCCCGGGGGGTTCCTACGAGCAGTACTTC. Translation: CASVPPGGSYEQYF. Variable domain in full (rest from reference TRBV18 and TRBJ2-7): NAGVMQNPRHLVRRRGQEARLRCSPMKGHSHVYWYRQLPEEGLKFMVYLQKENIIDESGMPKERFSAEFPKEGPSILRIQQVVRGDSAAYFCASVPPGGSYEQYFGPGTRLTVT.

The chain joins TRBV7-3 to TRBJ2-2; the D gene is possibly TRBD2 (7 bases). Per germline, CDR1 SGHTA and CDR2 FQGTGA. This CDR3 has 15 residues. V was cut by 6 bases and J by 3 bases, with 14 bases left in between. The CDR3 is CASSHGGLDTGELFF. CDR3 DNA: TGTGCCAGCAGTCACGGGGGGCTCGACACCGGGGAGCTGTTTTTT.

This clone has a single count. The chain employs TRBV5-6 and TRBJ2-3; TRBD2 matches 9 bases. The CDR3 covers 16 residues. The germline gives CDR1 SGHDT, CDR2 YYEEEE. Trimming took 3 bases from V and 2 from J; bases not matched to a gene: 7. In DNA, the CDR3 is TGTGCCAGCAGCTCCTCCCTAGCGGGAACCACAGATACGCAGTATTTT. This codes for CASSSSLAGTTDTQYF. Combining the CDR3 with reference TRBV5-6 and TRBJ2-3 gives the whole variable domain DAGVTQSPTHLIKTRGQQVTLRCSPKSGHDTVSWYQQALGQGPQFIFQYYEEEERQRGNFPDRFSGHQFPNYSSELNVNALLLGDSALYLCASSSSLAGTTDTQYFGPGTRLTVL.

The CDR3 spells CASSFNSGGGNQPQHF. The CDR3 nucleotides are TGTGCCAGCAGCTTTAACTCAGGGGGGGGCAATCAGCCCCAGCATTTT. This rearrangement joins TRBV7-9 to TRBJ1-5, with 7 bases aligning to TRBD1. Germline trimming cut 3 bases from V and 2 bases from J; bases unmatched to any gene: 7. The CDR3 loop spans 16 amino acids. Germline V lookup: CDR1 SEHNR, CDR2 FQNEAQ (reference sequence).

The J gene is TRBJ1-6, the V gene TRBV2, with no clear D. V gave up 7 bases and J gave up 7 bases, with 8 bases separating them. The CDR3 sequence is 12 residues long. Germline values: CDR1 SNHLY, CDR2 FYNNEI. CDR3 residues: CASTSSNSPLHF. The CDR3 DNA is TGTGCCAGCACCAGTTCCAATTCACCCCTCCACTTT.

This clone was detected a few times. This rearrangement joins TRBV6-1 to TRBJ2-6, with D maybe TRBD1 (5 bases). Trimming shortened V by 6 bases and J by 2 bases, and 8 bases separated the two germline ends. The CDR3 is 14 amino acids. Per germline, CDR1 MNHNS and CDR2 SASEGT. CDR3 region: CASSREPGANVLTF. The CDR3, as DNA: TGTGCCAGCAGCAGGGAACCTGGGGCCAACGTCCTGACTTTC.

The V and J genes are TRBV14 and TRBJ1-1, with a possible D match to TRBD1 (6 bases). Germline loops: CDR1 SGHDN, CDR2 FVKESK. The CDR3 runs to 13 residues. Deletions cut 7 bases from V and 4 bases from J, with 13 bases between. CDR3 DNA sequence: TGTGCCAGCAAGGGGGGGTCCGCCACTGAAGCTTTCTTT. Protein: CASKGGSATEAFF.

This chain joins TRBV2 and TRBJ2-2, with a tentative D call TRBD1 (6 bases). The germline V gene has CDR1 SNHLY and CDR2 FYNNEI. Trimming removed 2 bases from V and 6 bases from J, with 13 bases in between. The CDR3 has 15 amino acids. The CDR3 loop reads CASSETGLVSGELFF. The CDR3 nucleotides are TGTGCCAGCAGTGAAACAGGGCTGGTCTCCGGGGAGCTGTTTTTT.

This chain links TRBV5-4 with TRBJ2-7; 9 nucleotides align to TRBD1. This CDR3 has 16 amino acids. Losses at the gene ends were 4 bases for V and 2 bases for J; bases not matched to a gene: 10. Germline V lookup: CDR1 SGHNT, CDR2 YYREEE (reference sequence). The CDR3 loop reads CASSANRGLLTYEQYF. The CDR3 DNA reads TGTGCCAGCAGCGCCAACAGGGGGCTCCTTACCTACGAGCAGTACTTC. The full variable domain, in which reference TRBV5-4 and TRBJ2-7 provide the parts outside the CDR3, is ETGVTQSPTHLIKTRGQQVTLRCSSQSGHNTVSWYQQALGQGPQFIFQYYREEENGRGNFPPRFSGLQFPNYSSELNVNALELDDSALYLCASSANRGLLTYEQYFGPGTRLTVT.

DNA for the CDR3: TGCAGTGCAAGCGGAGGGGATAAACTGTTTTTT. It is translated as CSASGGDKLFF. The chain couples TRBV20-1 to TRBJ1-4; D perhaps matches TRBD1 (5 bases). V dropped 6 bases and J dropped 11 bases, with 13 bases sitting between them. The CDR3 contains 11 residues. Germline loops: CDR1 DFQATT, CDR2 SNEGSKA (reference sequence).

This chain links TRBV29-1 with TRBJ2-7; maybe TRBD1 (6 bases). The germline gives CDR1 SQVTM, CDR2 ANQGSEA. The V end lost 4 bases, the J end lost 2 bases, and 12 bases lay between the germline ends. This CDR3 spans 13 amino acids. The CDR3 sequence: CSVAPTGAYEQYF. The CDR3 region has the DNA TGCAGCGTTGCCCCGACAGGCGCCTACGAGCAGTACTTC.

The V gene is TRBV5-8, the J gene TRBJ2-7; weak D call: TRBD1 (5 bases). This CDR3 comprises 15 residues. CDR1 is SGHTS, CDR2 YDEGEE, per germline. V lost 4 bases to trimming and J lost 5 bases, with 19 bases between them. CDR3 sequence reads: CASSRGQPNSNEQYF. The CDR3 DNA sequence: TGTGCCAGCAGCCGCGGACAACCCAATAGCAACGAGCAGTACTTC.

The chain is built from TRBV5-1 and TRBJ2-7; 11 nucleotides agree with TRBD2. CDR3 size: 15 residues. The junction had 7 bases not matched to a gene; V was cut back by 3 bases and J by 5 bases. The germline gives CDR1 SGHRS, CDR2 YFSETQ. The DNA for the CDR3 is TGCGCCAGCAGCTCCTTAGCGGGAGGGCCCCACGAGCAGTACTTC. Translating gives CASSSLAGGPHEQYF.

V and J are TRBV28 and TRBJ2-7; 11 bases are shared with TRBD2. V shed 7 bases, J shed 3 bases, and the junction held 8 bases outside the gene matches. The CDR3 sequence is 15 residues long. From germline, CDR1 is MDHEN and CDR2 SYDVKM. Written as DNA, the CDR3 is TGTGCCAGCACCCCCCCACTAGCGGGAGTCTACGAGCAGTACTTC. It yields the protein CASTPPLAGVYEQYF.

The chain carries TRBV10-1 and TRBJ2-2; 8 bases align to TRBD2. Germline V gives CDR1 WNHNN, CDR2 SYGVQD (reference sequence). CDR3 size: 14 residues. V dropped 10 bases and J dropped 3; count of bases not matched to a gene: 7. This CDR3 is CATPGGGHTGELFF. In nucleotides, the CDR3 is TGCGCCACCCCGGGAGGGGGACACACCGGGGAGCTGTTTTTT.

V usage is TRBV19 and J usage is TRBJ1-5; D ambiguous. Trimming shortened V by 6 bases and J by 2 bases, and 17 bases separated the two germline ends. The CDR3 totals 16 residues. Germline V gives CDR1 LNHDA, CDR2 SQIVND (reference sequence). The CDR3 DNA follows: TGTGCCAGTAGCCCCGGGCGGAGAGCGGGCAATCAGCCCCAGCATTTT. Amino acids: CASSPGRRAGNQPQHF.